Below are 26 T cell receptor beta chains sequenced from a single sample in a study of blood T cells in healthy people across ages. The second PCR ran roughly 6 to 11 cycles with a sample-barcoded 5' primer and J-beta primers. TCRdb used MiXCR to reprocess the 5' RACE reads, holding one entry per CDR3 protein. The sample records over 600,000 distinct CDR3 sequences, 56% being singletons. Specimen: blood. The receptors come from a man aged 35-49 years in good health.

This sequence joins TRBV6-5 and TRBJ2-5; a possible D gene is TRBD1 (5 bases). Trimming removed 7 bases at V and 5 bases at J, with 17 bases between. The germline V gene has CDR1 MNHEY and CDR2 SVGAGI. The CDR3 covers 14 residues. CDR3 in amino acids: CASNKDIAPETQYF. CDR3 in DNA: TGTGCCAGCAACAAGGACATAGCTCCGGAGACCCAGTACTTC.

The V gene is TRBV5-1, the J gene TRBJ2-1; 7 bases are a match to TRBD1. V lost 0 bases, J lost 10 bases, and 10 bases stayed unmatched. The CDR3 is made up of 15 amino acids. Germline CDR1 is SGHRS and CDR2 is YFSETQ. This chain's CDR3 is CASSLDTGAFYEQFF. The CDR3 DNA reads TGCGCCAGCAGCTTGGATACAGGGGCGTTCTACGAGCAGTTCTTC.

This clonotype appeared a few times. This rearrangement joins TRBV29-1 to TRBJ1-1; D may be TRBD1 (5 bases). V was clipped by 8 bases and J by 4 bases, with 17 bases between them. This CDR3 spans 13 amino acids. CDR1 and CDR2 from the germline V gene are SQVTM and ANQGSEA. The CDR3 sequence is CSTDGEGLTEAFF. For the CDR3, the DNA is TGCAGCACCGACGGGGAGGGACTCACTGAAGCTTTCTTT.

This chain links TRBV12-3 or TRBV12-4 with TRBJ2-1; 11 nucleotides agree with TRBD2. CDR3 length equals 18 residues. Losses at the gene ends were 2 bases for V and 4 bases for J; bases not matched to a gene: 10. The CDR3 sequence: CASSLRSSGGPNYNEQFF. In DNA, the CDR3 is TGTGCCAGCAGTTTAAGATCTAGCGGGGGGCCCAATTACAATGAGCAGTTCTTC.

This clonotype was observed a few times. This chain joins TRBV5-1 and TRBJ1-6; 8 nucleotides match TRBD1. Per germline, CDR1 SGHRS and CDR2 YFSETQ. The V gene end was trimmed by 0 bases and the J gene end by 9 bases; junction bases not matched to a gene: 11. The CDR3 runs to 17 residues. The CDR3 bases are TGCGCCAGCAGCTTGGAAGTTGATACAGGGGGGCGTTCACCCCTCCACTTT. This translates into CASSLEVDTGGRSPLHF.

This chain connects TRBV3-1 to TRBJ2-1; D is unclear. With 0 bases removed from V and 7 bases from J, the gap between germline ends came to 13 bases. The CDR3 has 15 residues. The V gene's germline CDR1 is LGHDT and CDR2 YNNKEL (reference sequence). The CDR3 DNA reads as TGTGCCAGCAGCCAAGATTCGGCGCCCGGGAATGAGCAGTTCTTC. It yields the protein CASSQDSAPGNEQFF.

V gene TRBV30 combines with J gene TRBJ2-5; D is perhaps TRBD1 (6 bases). V lost 5 bases to trimming and J lost 7 bases, with 14 bases between them. The CDR3 extends over 12 amino acids. From germline, CDR1 is GTSNPN and CDR2 SVGIG (reference sequence). The CDR3 DNA reads TGTGCCTGGGGAGGCAGGGGAGCGACCCAGTACTTC. It codes for CAWGGRGATQYF. Full variable domain (outside the CDR3, taken from reference TRBV30 and TRBJ2-5): SQTIHQWPATLVQPVGSPLSLECTVEGTSNPNLYWYRQAAGRGLQLLFYSVGIGQISSEVPQNLSASRPQDRQFILSSKKLLLSDSGFYLCAWGGRGATQYFGPGTRLLVL.

V usage is TRBV5-1 and J usage is TRBJ1-1; D gene ambiguous. CDR1 and CDR2 (germline): SGHRS, YFSETQ. The length of the CDR3 is 13 residues. Deletions cut 0 bases from V and 7 bases from J, with 10 bases between. The CDR3: CASSLVPEGEAFF. The DNA for the CDR3 is TGCGCCAGCAGCTTGGTCCCGGAGGGTGAAGCTTTCTTT. Together with reference TRBV5-1 and TRBJ1-1, the CDR3 gives the full variable domain: KAGVTQTPRYLIKTRGQQVTLSCSPISGHRSVSWYQQTPGQGLQFLFEYFSETQRNKGNFPGRFSGRQFSNSRSEMNVSTLELGDSALYLCASSLVPEGEAFFGQGTRLTVV.

V and J are TRBV4-2 and TRBJ1-2; 7 positions match TRBD1. CDR3 size: 17 residues. Looked up from germline, CDR1 is LGHNA and CDR2 is YNFKEQ. J lost 1 base, V lost 0 bases, and 8 bases had no gene match. In nucleotides, the CDR3 is TGTGCCAGCAGCCAAGAAGGGGGCAGGATGTTTAACTATGGCTACACCTTC. This encodes CASSQEGGRMFNYGYTF.

V usage is TRBV28 and J usage is TRBJ2-1; 8 bases line up with TRBD2. Germline values: CDR1 MDHEN, CDR2 SYDVKM. V gave up 6 bases and J gave up 2 bases; unmatched junction bases: 6. The CDR3 totals 15 residues. Here the CDR3 DNA reads TGTGCCAGCAGCCTTAGCGGGAACCCCTACAATGAGCAGTTCTTC. It translates to CASSLSGNPYNEQFF.

Concerning this clonotype itself: This may be a read error, as it is one base from a much larger clone. The chain combines TRBV12-3 or TRBV12-4 with TRBJ1-2; D is ambiguous. The CDR3 has 12 amino acids. Here the CDR3 reads CASSFTNYDYTF. The CDR3 DNA reads as TGTGCCAGCAGTTTCACTAACTATGACTACACCTTC.

This clonotype was recorded a few times. The chain employs TRBV6-5 and TRBJ1-2; D not certain. Germline-derived CDR1 and CDR2 are MNHEY and SVGAGI. Trimming shortened V by 2 bases and J by 4 bases, and 8 bases separated the two germline ends. The CDR3 extends over 13 amino acids. The CDR3 region is CASSYKASYGYTF. The DNA of the CDR3 is TGTGCCAGCAGTTACAAGGCATCCTATGGCTACACCTTC.

The rearrangement uses TRBV28 and TRBJ1-1; the D is unclear. Per the germline V gene, CDR1 is MDHEN and CDR2 is SYDVKM. The CDR3 extends over 11 amino acids. Trimming shortened V by 6 bases and J by 7 bases, and 9 bases separated the two germline ends. Here the CDR3 reads CASSRLYEAFF. DNA of the CDR3: TGTGCCAGCAGCCGCCTGTATGAAGCTTTCTTT.

This clonotype was counted only a few times. This rearrangement joins TRBV7-3 to TRBJ2-1, with TRBD2 matching 14 bases. From germline, CDR1 is SGHTA and CDR2 FQGTGA. Trimming removed 4 bases from V and 7 bases from J; junction bases left unmatched: 9. CDR3 length: 17 amino acids. This CDR3 reads CASSSPTSGRANNEQFF. The CDR3 region has the DNA TGTGCCAGCAGCTCCCCGACTAGCGGGAGGGCCAATAATGAGCAGTTCTTC.

This clonotype was observed a handful of times. This rearrangement joins TRBV6-2 or TRBV6-3 to TRBJ2-6; 7 positions agree with TRBD1. CDR1 and CDR2 (germline): MNHEY, SVGEGT. The CDR3 spans 15 residues. V was clipped by 6 bases and J by 4 bases; unmatched bases: 6. The CDR3 loop is CASREGGSGANVLTF. CDR3 DNA sequence: TGTGCCAGCAGGGAAGGGGGCTCAGGGGCCAACGTCCTGACTTTC.

The chain recombines TRBV6-5 with TRBJ2-6, with 8 bases aligning to TRBD1. Per the germline V gene, CDR1 is MNHEY and CDR2 is SVGAGI. CDR3 length: 15 residues. Losses at the gene ends were 5 bases for V and 6 bases for J; bases not matched to a gene: 6. The CDR3 DNA follows: TGTGCCAGCAGTCTCCAGGGGGCTATGGCCAACGTCCTGACTTTC. Encoded protein: CASSLQGAMANVLTF.

V is TRBV20-1 and J is TRBJ2-7; D might be TRBD2 (5 bases). The CDR3 runs to 13 residues. Germline V gene data show CDR1 as DFQATT and CDR2 as SNEGSKA (reference sequence). Deletions cut 0 bases from V and 1 base from J, with 7 bases between. The CDR3 DNA is TGCAGTGCTAGAGATGAGCGGTCCTACGAGCAGTACTTC. This codes for CSARDERSYEQYF.

Only a few counts were recorded for this clonotype. CDR3 residues: CAIKRQGAQEQYF. In DNA form, the CDR3 reads TGTGCCATCAAACGACAGGGGGCGCAGGAGCAGTACTTC. The V gene is TRBV2, the J gene TRBJ2-7, with 10 positions matching TRBD1. J gave up 7 bases and V 10 bases, and 10 bases lay outside the gene matches. The CDR3 covers 13 residues. From germline, CDR1 is SNHLY and CDR2 FYNNEI.

The gene calls are TRBV12-3 or TRBV12-4 and TRBJ2-3; D gene uncertain. V was pared by 7 bases and J by 1 base, with 9 bases between. This CDR3 comprises 13 residues. The CDR3 spells CASTTLGTDTQYF. DNA of the CDR3: TGTGCCAGCACCACCCTAGGCACAGATACGCAGTATTTT.

This chain uses TRBV11-2 with TRBJ2-1; D is unclear. The CDR3 covers 14 residues. Germline V CDR1 and CDR2: SGHAT, FQNNGV. Trimming removed 1 base from V and 7 bases from J, with 11 bases in between. This CDR3 is CASSLGSVVNEQFF. The CDR3 DNA reads as TGTGCCAGCAGCTTAGGTTCAGTGGTGAATGAGCAGTTCTTC.

This chain uses TRBV20-1 with TRBJ2-5, with D perhaps given as TRBD1 or TRBD2 (7 bases each). There are 13 residues in the CDR3. V lost 4 bases, J lost 7 bases, and 16 bases lay in between. Germline assignment: CDR1 DFQATT and CDR2 SNEGSKA (reference sequence). Here the CDR3 DNA reads TGCAGTGCTACGACAGGGTCGGGGGGGACCCAGTACTTC. Translation gives CSATTGSGGTQYF.

In its sample, this clonotype was seen many times. The chain has TRBV20-1 and TRBJ2-3; possible D gene TRBD1, 6 bases. The germline V and J ends were trimmed by 6 bases and 0 bases, with 22 bases remaining between them. This CDR3 comprises 17 residues. Germline assignment: CDR1 DFQATT and CDR2 SNEGSKA (reference sequence). The CDR3 bases are TGCAGTGCCGAGGGACATGAAGGCCGTTCTAGCACAGATACGCAGTATTTT. Translation: CSAEGHEGRSSTDTQYF.

The J gene is TRBJ1-1, the V gene TRBV7-2; no clear D gene. This CDR3 contains 13 residues. The V gene's germline CDR1 is SGHTA and CDR2 FQGNSA. Trimming pared 5 bases from V and 10 bases from J, leaving 17 bases between. The DNA for the CDR3 is TGTGCCAGCAGCCCTCCGAGGAGGGCTGGAGCTTTCTTT. Protein: CASSPPRRAGAFF.

This chain uses TRBV12-3 or TRBV12-4 with TRBJ2-1; 10 nucleotides agree with TRBD2. J gave up 6 bases and V 8 bases, and 13 bases lay outside the gene matches. This CDR3 comprises 16 residues. CDR3 protein: CASSRNSGRALNEQFF. CDR3 bases: TGTGCCAGCTCCCGGAACAGCGGGAGGGCTCTCAATGAGCAGTTCTTC.

V usage is TRBV5-1 and J usage is TRBJ2-7, with 14 bases fitting TRBD2. Germline CDR1 is SGHRS and CDR2 is YFSETQ. This CDR3 has 17 residues. The J segment lost 2 bases and the V segment lost 0 bases, leaving 4 bases of the junction unmatched. The CDR3 reads CASSLGLAGGPTYEQYF. CDR3 bases: TGCGCCAGCAGCTTGGGACTAGCGGGAGGGCCTACCTACGAGCAGTACTTC.

The chain recombines TRBV29-1 with TRBJ1-5; a possible D gene is TRBD1 (6 bases). Germline lookup yields CDR1 SQVTM and CDR2 ANQGSEA. V was pared by 4 bases and J by 6 bases, with 16 bases between. CDR3 size: 14 residues. CDR3 in amino acids: CSVGGGLGGQPQHF. Written as DNA, the CDR3 is TGCAGCGTTGGAGGGGGATTGGGAGGTCAGCCCCAGCATTTT.